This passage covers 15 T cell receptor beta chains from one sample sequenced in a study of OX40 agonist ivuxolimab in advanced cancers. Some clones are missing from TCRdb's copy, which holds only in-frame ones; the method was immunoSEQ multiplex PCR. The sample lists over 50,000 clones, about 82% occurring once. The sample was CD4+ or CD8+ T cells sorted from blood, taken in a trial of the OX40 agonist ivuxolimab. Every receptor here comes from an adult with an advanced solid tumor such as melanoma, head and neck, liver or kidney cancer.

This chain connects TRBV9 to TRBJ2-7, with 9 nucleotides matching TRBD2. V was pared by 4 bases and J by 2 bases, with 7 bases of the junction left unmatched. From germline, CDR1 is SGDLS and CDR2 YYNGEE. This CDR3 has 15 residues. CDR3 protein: CASSRQTSGAYEQYF. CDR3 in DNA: TGTGCCAGCAGCCGTCAGACTAGCGGTGCCTACGAGCAGTACTTC.

CDR3 coding DNA: TGTGCCAGCAGTAGGACAGGGGTTATTTATTCTGGGGCCAACGTCCTGACTTTC. Its protein is CASSRTGVIYSGANVLTF. The rearrangement uses TRBV2 and TRBJ2-6, with 9 bases that match TRBD1. The J segment lost 1 base and the V segment lost 5 bases, leaving 9 bases of the junction unmatched. Germline V gene sequence: CDR1 SNHLY, CDR2 FYNNEI. The CDR3 contains 18 residues. The entire variable domain, with the rest obtained from reference TRBV2 and TRBJ2-6, is as follows: EPEVTQTPSHQVTQMGQEVILRCVPISNHLYFYWYRQILGQKVEFLVSFYNNEISEKSEIFDDQFSVERPDGSNFTLKIRSTKLEDSAMYFCASSRTGVIYSGANVLTFGAGSRLTVL.

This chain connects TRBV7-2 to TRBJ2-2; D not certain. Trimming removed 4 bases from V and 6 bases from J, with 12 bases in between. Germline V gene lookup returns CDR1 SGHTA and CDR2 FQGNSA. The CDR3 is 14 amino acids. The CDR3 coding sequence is TGTGCCAGCAGCTGGTCCCATGGGGCCGGGGAGCTGTTTTTT. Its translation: CASSWSHGAGELFF.

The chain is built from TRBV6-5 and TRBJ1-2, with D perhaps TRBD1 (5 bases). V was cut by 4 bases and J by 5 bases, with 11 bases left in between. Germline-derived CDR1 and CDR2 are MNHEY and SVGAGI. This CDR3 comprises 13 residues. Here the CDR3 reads CASSSRTRYGYTF. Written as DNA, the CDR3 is TGTGCCAGCAGTTCACGGACAAGATATGGCTACACCTTC.

CDR3 DNA sequence: TGTGCCAGCAGCGCCCGACTGGGATCCTACGAGCAGTACTTC. Amino acids: CASSARLGSYEQYF. V usage is TRBV9 and J usage is TRBJ2-7; unclear D gene. CDR3 length: 14 residues. Germline lookup yields CDR1 SGDLS and CDR2 YYNGEE. V was clipped by 3 bases and J by 1 base, with 11 bases between them.

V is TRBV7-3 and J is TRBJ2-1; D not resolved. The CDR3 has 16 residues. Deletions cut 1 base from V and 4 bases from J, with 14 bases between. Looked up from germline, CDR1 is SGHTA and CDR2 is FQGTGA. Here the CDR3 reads CASSLSAPDLYNEQFF. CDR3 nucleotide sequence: TGTGCCAGCAGCTTAAGTGCGCCCGACCTTTACAATGAGCAGTTCTTC. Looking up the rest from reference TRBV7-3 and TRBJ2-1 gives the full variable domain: GAGVSQTPSNKVTEKGKYVELRCDPISGHTALYWYRQSLGQGPEFLIYFQGTGAADDSGLPNDRFFAVRPEGSVSTLKIQRTERGDSAVYLCASSLSAPDLYNEQFFGPGTRLTVL.

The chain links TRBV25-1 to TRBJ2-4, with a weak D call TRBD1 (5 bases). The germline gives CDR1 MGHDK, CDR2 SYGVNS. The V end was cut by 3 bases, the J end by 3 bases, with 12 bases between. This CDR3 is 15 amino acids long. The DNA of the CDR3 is TGTGCCAGCAGTGACCTCAGGGTCGACAAAAACATTCAGTACTTC. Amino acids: CASSDLRVDKNIQYF.

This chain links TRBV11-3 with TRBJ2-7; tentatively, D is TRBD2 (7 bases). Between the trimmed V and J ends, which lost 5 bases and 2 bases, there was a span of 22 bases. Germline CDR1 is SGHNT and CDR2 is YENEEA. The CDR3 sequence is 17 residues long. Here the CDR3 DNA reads TGTGCCAGCAGCCAACAATCCCGGGGGGACATTGCCTACGAGCAGTACTTC. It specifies CASSQQSRGDIAYEQYF.

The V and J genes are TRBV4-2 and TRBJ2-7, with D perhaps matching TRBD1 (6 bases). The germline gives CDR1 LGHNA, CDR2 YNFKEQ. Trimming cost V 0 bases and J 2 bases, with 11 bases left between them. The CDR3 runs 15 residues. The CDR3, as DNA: TGTGCCAGCAGCCAAGACGGACAGTCCACCTACGAGCAGTACTTC. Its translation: CASSQDGQSTYEQYF.

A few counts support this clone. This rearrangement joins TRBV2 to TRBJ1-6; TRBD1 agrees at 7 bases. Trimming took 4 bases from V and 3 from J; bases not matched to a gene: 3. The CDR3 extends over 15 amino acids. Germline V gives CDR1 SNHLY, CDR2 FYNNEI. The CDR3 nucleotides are TGTGCCAGCAGTGGACAGGGCAACTATAATTCACCCCTCCACTTT. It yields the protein CASSGQGNYNSPLHF.

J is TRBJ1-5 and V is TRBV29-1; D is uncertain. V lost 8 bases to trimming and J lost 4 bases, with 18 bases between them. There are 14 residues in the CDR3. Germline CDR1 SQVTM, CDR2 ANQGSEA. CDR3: CSSVNRRPNQPQHF. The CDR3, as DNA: TGCAGCTCCGTGAACCGAAGACCAAATCAGCCCCAGCATTTT.

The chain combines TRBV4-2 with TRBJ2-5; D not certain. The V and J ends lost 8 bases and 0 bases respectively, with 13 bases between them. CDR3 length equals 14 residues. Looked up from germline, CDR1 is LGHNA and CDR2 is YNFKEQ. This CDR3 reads CASGRQDYQETQYF. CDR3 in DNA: TGTGCCAGCGGAAGACAAGATTACCAAGAGACCCAGTACTTC.

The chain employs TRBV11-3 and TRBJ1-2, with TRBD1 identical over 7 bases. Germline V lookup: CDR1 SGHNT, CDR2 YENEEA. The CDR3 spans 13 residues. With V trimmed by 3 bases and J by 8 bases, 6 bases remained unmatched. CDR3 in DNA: TGTGCCAGCAGCTTGGGGACAGTGTCCGGCTACACCTTC. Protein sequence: CASSLGTVSGYTF.

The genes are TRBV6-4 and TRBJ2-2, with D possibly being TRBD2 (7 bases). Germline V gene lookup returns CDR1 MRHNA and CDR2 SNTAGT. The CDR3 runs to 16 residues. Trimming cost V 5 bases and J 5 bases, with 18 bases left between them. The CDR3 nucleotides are TGTGCCAGCAGTAATTCGATGAGGGGGGGGACCGGGGAGCTGTTTTTT. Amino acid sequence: CASSNSMRGGTGELFF.

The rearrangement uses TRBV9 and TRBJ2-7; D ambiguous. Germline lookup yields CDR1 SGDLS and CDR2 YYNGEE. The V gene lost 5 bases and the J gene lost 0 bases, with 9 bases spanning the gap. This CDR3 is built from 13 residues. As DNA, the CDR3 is TGTGCCAGCAGAGGGCAGTACTCCTACGAGCAGTACTTC. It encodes CASRGQYSYEQYF.